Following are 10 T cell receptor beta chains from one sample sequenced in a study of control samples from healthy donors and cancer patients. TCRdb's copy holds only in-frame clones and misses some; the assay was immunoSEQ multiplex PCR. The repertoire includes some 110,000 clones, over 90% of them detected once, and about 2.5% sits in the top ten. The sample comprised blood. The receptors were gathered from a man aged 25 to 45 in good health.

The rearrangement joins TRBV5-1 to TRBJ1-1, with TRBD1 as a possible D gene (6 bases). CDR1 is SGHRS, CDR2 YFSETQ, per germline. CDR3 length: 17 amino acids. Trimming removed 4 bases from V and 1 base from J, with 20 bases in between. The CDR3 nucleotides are TGCGCCAGCAGCGCGGGAGGGGGAGGGTATAGGAACACTGAAGCTTTCTTT. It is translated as CASSAGGGGYRNTEAFF.

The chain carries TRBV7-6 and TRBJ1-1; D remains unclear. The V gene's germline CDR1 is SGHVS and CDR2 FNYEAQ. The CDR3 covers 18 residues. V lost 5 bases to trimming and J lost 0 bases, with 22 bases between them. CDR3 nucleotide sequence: TGTGCCAGCAGCCCAAATCCGCGTCGGGGAGCTCTGAACACTGAAGCTTTCTTT. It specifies CASSPNPRRGALNTEAFF.

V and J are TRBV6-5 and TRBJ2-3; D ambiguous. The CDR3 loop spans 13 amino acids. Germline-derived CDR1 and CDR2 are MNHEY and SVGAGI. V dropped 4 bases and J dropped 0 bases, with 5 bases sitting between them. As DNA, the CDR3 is TGTGCCAGCAGTTCCGGTAGCACAGATACGCAGTATTTT. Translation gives CASSSGSTDTQYF.

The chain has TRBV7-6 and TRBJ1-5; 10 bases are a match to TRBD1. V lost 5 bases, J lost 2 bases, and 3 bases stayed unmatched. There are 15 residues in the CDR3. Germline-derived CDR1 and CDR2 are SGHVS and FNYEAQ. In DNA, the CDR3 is TGTGCCAGCAGCCGCGGGACAGGGGGCAATCAGCCCCAGCATTTT. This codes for CASSRGTGGNQPQHF. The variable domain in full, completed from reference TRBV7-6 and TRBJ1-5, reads GAGVSQSPRYKVTKRGQDVALRCDPISGHVSLYWYRQALGQGPEFLTYFNYEAQQDKSGLPNDRFSAERPEGSISTLTIQRTEQRDSAMYRCASSRGTGGNQPQHFGDGTRLSIL.

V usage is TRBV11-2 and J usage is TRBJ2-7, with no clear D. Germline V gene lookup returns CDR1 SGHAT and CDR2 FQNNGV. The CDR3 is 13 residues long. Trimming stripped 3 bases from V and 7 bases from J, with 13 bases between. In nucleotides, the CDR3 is TGTGCCAGCAGCTTTGGGCTCGTTACGGAGCAGTACTTC. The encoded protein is CASSFGLVTEQYF.

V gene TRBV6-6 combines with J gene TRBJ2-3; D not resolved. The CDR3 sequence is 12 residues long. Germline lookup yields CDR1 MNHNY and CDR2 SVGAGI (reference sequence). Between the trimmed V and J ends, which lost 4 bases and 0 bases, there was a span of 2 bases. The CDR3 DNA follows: TGTGCCAGCAGTTTCAGCACAGATACGCAGTATTTT. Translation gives CASSFSTDTQYF.

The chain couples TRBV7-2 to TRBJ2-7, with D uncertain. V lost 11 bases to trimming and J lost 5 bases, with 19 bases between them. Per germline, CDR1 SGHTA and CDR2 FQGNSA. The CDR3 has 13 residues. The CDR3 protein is CALARPGGNEQYF. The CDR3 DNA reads TGTGCCCTCGCCCGTCCGGGTGGGAACGAGCAGTACTTC.

CDR3 residues: CASSFSDTQYF. CDR3 sequence (DNA): TGTGCCAGCAGCTTTTCAGATACGCAGTATTTT. The chain uses TRBV11-1 and TRBJ2-3; D uncertain. V was pared by 3 bases and J by 4 bases, with 2 bases between. The CDR3 is made up of 11 amino acids. Germline V CDR1 and CDR2: SGHAT, FQDESV (reference sequence).

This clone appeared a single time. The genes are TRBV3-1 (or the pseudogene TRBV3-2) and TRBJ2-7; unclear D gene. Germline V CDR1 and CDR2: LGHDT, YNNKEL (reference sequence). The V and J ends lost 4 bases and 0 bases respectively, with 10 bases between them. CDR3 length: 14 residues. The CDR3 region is CASSLTIRSYEQYV. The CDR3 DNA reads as TGTGCCAGCAGCCTAACTATACGCTCCTACGAGCAGTACGTC.

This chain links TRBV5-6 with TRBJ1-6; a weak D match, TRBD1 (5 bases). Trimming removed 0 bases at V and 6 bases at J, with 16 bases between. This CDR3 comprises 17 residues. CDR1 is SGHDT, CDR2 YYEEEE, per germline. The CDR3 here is CASSLEGWGRSNSPLHF. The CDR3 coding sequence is TGTGCCAGCAGCTTGGAGGGGTGGGGAAGAAGTAATTCACCCCTCCACTTT.